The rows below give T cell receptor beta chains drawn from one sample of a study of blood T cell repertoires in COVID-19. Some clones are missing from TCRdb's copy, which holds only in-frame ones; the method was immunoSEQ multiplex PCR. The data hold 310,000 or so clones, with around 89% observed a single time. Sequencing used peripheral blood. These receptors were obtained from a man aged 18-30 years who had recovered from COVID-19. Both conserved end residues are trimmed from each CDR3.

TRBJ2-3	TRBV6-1	ASSEDQGGFDTQY
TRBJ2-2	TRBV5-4	ASSLAGGGELF
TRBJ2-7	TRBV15	ATSKGQGHEQY
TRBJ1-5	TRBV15	ATSRETGPNQPQH
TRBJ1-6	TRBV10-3	ASRGQENSPLH
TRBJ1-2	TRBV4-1	ASSQDWAGTPEGHGYT
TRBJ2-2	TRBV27	ASCWAGGTGELF
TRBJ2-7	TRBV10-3	AISDDRARQY
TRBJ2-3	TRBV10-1	ASSESTGLGEDTQY
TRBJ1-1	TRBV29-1	SAGGRGNTEAF
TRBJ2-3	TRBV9	ASSPPSGTVITDTQY
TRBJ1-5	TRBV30	AWSVGQGIQPQH
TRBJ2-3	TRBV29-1	SVVLPHTQY
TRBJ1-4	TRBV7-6	ASSSQGQGAGEKLF
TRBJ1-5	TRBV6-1	ASSLAAGQPQH
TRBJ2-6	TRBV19	ASNNRGSGANVLT
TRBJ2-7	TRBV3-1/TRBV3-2	ASSHPGGSSYEQY
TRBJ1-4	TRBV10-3	AISEQGTGNEKLF
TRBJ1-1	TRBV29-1	SVDRGGGTEAF
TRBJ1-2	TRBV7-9	ASSLGVDYT
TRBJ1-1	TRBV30	AWSRIAGQTEAF
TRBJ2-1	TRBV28	ASSFNRGTHNEQF
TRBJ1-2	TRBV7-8	ASSLGVGMTNYGYT
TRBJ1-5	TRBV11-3	ASSLYKGTGRPQPQH
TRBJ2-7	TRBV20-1	SASPFSGQTPYEQY
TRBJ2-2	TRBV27	ASSLTQLTGELF
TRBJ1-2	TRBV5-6	ASSLVGREGNYGYT
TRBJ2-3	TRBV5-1	ASSLEPGTDTQY
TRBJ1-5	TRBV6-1	ASSASAGQDLRGNQPQH
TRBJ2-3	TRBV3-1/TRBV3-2	ASSQNIAGSTDTQY
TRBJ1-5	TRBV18	ASSPGTGGTSNQPQH
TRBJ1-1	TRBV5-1	ASSFQGNTEAF